Listed here are 4 T cell receptor beta chains from one sample, sequenced in a study of shared clonotypes between healthy human individuals (TCRdb year 2020). The protocol used for the library was the immunoSEQ multiplex PCR assay. Not all clones reach the TCRdb copy of this immuneACCESS table, which keeps in-frame sequences only. Checked studies attribute under half of the gap to unresolved V genes and leave the rest unexplained. This sample lists approximately 82,000 clones; about 63% were detected once. The ten largest clones take up roughly 56% of the sample. The material sequenced was memory CD8+ T cells sorted from blood. Per the publication, the cell subset or site label means: CD45RO+ cells pooled with CCR7-negative TemRA cells. The receptor set was obtained from a man aged 25 to 40 in good health.

A few counts support this clone. The V gene is TRBV6-1, the J gene TRBJ1-1; D ambiguous. Germline V CDR1 and CDR2: MNHNS, SASEGT. The CDR3 loop spans 12 amino acids. V was shortened by 4 bases and J by 8 bases, with 11 bases between the two germline ends. The CDR3 region has the DNA TGTGCCAGCAGTGTGGACCGTATAGAAGCTTTCTTT. Its translation is CASSVDRIEAFF.

The CDR3 is CASSSGLAGDTQYF. CDR3 DNA: TGTGCCAGCAGCTCGGGACTAGCGGGAGATACGCAGTATTTT. V is TRBV7-2 and J is TRBJ2-3; 12 nucleotides agree with TRBD2. The germline V gene has CDR1 SGHTA and CDR2 FQGNSA. There are 14 residues in the CDR3. V lost 4 bases to trimming and J lost 5 bases; unmatched junction nucleotides: 1.

This sequence joins TRBV28 and TRBJ2-3, with TRBD2 identical over 7 bases. The germline V gene encodes CDR1 MDHEN and CDR2 SYDVKM. This CDR3 is 14 amino acids long. After removal of 2 bases from V and 1 base from J, the junction contained 0 bases not matched to a gene. The CDR3 loop reads CASSLTSGTDTQYF. The DNA of the CDR3 is TGTGCCAGCAGTTTAACTAGCGGCACAGATACGCAGTATTTT.

This chain joins TRBV19 and TRBJ1-4; D remains ambiguous. The CDR3 runs 14 residues. CDR1 and CDR2 (germline): LNHDA, SQIVND (reference sequence). V lost 6 bases and J 0 bases, leaving 8 bases between the germline ends. CDR3 region: CASRFLATNEKLFF. CDR3 nucleotides: TGTGCCAGTAGGTTCCTCGCAACTAATGAAAAACTGTTTTTT.